This T cell receptor (beta chain) came from a study of cytotoxic CD8 clonotypes in ibrutinib-treated CLL. Genomic DNA for TCR beta libraries, approximately 2 micrograms, came from cryopreserved PBMCs. Deep sequencing aimed at 1 in 200,000 to 1 in 1 million T cells' resolution. Profiled with immunoSEQ multiplex PCR; TCRdb holds only in-frame clones, not every one. The profile covers 55,000 to 80,000 clones, with around 52% appearing a single time and roughly 14% taken by the ten largest. Study results and limitations: Public clonotypes (which were uncommon) either contracted or remained stable on treatment. At progression, clonality fell back toward baseline after rising at ibrutinib response.

This clone was seen just once. The antigen remains unidentified. V lost 6 bases to trimming and J lost 1 base; unmatched junction nucleotides: 3. CDR3 size: 13 residues. Germline CDR1 SQVTM, CDR2 ANQGSEA. The chain has TRBV29-1 and TRBJ2-3, with TRBD1 matching 8 bases. The sequences come from PBMCs, collected after 12 months of ibrutinib treatment. The TCR originated in a human donor with chronic lymphocytic leukemia. The CDR3 DNA follows: TGCAGCGTGCGGGACAGGCGCACAGATACGCAGTATTTT. This gives the protein CSVRDRRTDTQYF.